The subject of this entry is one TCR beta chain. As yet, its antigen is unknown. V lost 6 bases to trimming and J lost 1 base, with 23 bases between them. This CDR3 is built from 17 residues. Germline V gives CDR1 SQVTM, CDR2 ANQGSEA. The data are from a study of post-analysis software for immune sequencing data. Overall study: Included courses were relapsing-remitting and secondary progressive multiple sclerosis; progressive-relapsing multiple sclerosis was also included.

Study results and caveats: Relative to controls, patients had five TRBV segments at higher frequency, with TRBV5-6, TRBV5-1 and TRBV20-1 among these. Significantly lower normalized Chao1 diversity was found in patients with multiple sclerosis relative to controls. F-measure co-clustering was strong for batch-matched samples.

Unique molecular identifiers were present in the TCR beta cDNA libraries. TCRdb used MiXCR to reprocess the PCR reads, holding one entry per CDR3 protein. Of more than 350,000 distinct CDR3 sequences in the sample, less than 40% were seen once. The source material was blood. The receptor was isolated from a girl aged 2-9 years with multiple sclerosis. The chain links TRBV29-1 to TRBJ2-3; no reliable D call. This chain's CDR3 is CSVARETAFSGTDTQYF. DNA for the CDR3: TGCAGCGTCGCCCGTGAAACAGCCTTCTCTGGCACAGATACGCAGTATTTT.